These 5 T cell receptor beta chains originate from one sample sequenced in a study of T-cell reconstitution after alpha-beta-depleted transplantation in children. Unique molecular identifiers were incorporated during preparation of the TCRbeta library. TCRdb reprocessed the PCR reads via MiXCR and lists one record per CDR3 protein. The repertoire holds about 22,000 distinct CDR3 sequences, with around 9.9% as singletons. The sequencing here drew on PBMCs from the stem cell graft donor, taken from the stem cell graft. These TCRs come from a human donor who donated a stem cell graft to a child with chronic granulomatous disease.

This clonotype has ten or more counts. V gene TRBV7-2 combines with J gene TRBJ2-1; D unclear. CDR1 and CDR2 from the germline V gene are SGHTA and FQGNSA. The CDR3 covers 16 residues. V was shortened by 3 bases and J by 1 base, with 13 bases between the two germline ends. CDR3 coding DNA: TGTGCCAGCAGCTTTTCGGGCGGTTATTCCTACAATGAGCAGTTCTTC. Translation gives CASSFSGGYSYNEQFF.

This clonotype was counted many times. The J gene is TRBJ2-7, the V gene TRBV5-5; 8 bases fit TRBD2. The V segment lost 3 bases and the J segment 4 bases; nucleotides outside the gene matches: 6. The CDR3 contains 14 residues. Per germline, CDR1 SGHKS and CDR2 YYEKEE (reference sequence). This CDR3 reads CASSSTSVMYEQYF. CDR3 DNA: TGTGCCAGCAGCTCGACTAGCGTGATGTACGAGCAGTACTTC.

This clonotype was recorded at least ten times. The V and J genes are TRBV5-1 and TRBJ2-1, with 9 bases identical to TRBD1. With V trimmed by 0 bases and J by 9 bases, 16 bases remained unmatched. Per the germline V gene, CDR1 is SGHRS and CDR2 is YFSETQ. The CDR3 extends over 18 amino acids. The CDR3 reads CASSLGDRGSLRSVEQFF. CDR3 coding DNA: TGCGCCAGCAGCTTGGGTGACAGGGGGTCCCTCCGGTCGGTTGAGCAGTTCTTC.

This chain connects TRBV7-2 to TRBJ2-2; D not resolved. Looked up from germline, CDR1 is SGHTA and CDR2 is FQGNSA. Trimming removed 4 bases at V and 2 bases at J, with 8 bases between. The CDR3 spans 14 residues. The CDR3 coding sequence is TGTGCCAGCAGCTCCGGACGAAACACCGGGGAGCTGTTTTTT. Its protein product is CASSSGRNTGELFF.

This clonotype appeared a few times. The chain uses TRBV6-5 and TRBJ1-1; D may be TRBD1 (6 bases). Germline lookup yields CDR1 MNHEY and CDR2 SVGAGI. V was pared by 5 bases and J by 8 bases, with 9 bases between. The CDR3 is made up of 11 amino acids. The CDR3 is CASSTDREAFF. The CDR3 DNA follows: TGTGCCAGCAGTACGGACAGAGAAGCTTTCTTT.